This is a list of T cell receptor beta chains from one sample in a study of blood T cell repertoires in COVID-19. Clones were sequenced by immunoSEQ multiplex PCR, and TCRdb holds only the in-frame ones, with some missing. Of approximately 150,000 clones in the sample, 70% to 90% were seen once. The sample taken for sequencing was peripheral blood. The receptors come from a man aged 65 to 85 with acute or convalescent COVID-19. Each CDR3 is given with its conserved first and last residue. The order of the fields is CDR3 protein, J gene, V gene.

CDR3 protein: CASSFGRFYNEQFF; J gene: TRBJ2-1; V gene: TRBV27
CDR3 protein: CARSQKGTSRHNEQFF; J gene: TRBJ2-1; V gene: TRBV5-3
CDR3 protein: CASTPGGISYEQYF; J gene: TRBJ2-7; V gene: TRBV7-2
CDR3 protein: CASSKHGTSGSYEQYF; J gene: TRBJ2-7; V gene: TRBV6-2/TRBV6-3
CDR3 protein: CASSIDGVAGGRDTQYF; J gene: TRBJ2-3; V gene: TRBV19
CDR3 protein: CAARPRGGLAYGYTF; J gene: TRBJ1-2; V gene: TRBV27
CDR3 protein: CASSLTGGINQPQHF; J gene: TRBJ1-5; V gene: TRBV19
CDR3 protein: CASSTTGGEQFF; J gene: TRBJ2-1; V gene: TRBV28
CDR3 protein: CAALAPYTGELFF; J gene: TRBJ2-2; V gene: TRBV30
CDR3 protein: CASSATGLSYEQYF; J gene: TRBJ2-7; V gene: TRBV27
CDR3 protein: CAWRRTATNEKLFF; J gene: TRBJ1-4; V gene: TRBV30
CDR3 protein: CASSHPGESQPNSPLHF; J gene: TRBJ1-6; V gene: TRBV28
CDR3 protein: CASSEGKSAGAIDTQYF; J gene: TRBJ2-3; V gene: TRBV2
CDR3 protein: CSVEVTGGASGYTF; J gene: TRBJ1-2; V gene: TRBV29-1
CDR3 protein: CASSQGPGLAASRGTDTQYF; J gene: TRBJ2-3; V gene: TRBV4-2
CDR3 protein: CASSISYWPSTRSDTQYF; J gene: TRBJ2-3; V gene: TRBV13